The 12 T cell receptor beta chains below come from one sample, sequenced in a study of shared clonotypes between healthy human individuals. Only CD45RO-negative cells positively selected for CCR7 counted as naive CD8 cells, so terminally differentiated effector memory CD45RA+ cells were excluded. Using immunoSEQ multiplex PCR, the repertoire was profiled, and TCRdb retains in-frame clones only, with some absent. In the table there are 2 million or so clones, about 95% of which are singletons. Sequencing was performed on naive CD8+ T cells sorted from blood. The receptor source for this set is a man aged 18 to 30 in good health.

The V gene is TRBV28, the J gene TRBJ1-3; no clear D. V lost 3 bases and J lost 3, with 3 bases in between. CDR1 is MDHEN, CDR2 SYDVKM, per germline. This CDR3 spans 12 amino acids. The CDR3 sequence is CASSFNGNTIYF. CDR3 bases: TGTGCCAGCAGTTTTAATGGAAACACCATATATTTT. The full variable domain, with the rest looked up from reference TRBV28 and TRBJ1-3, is DVKVTQSSRYLVKRTGEKVFLECVQDMDHENMFWYRQDPGLGLRLIYFSYDVKMKEKGDIPEGYSVSREKKERFSLILESASTNQTSMYLCASSFNGNTIYFGEGSWLTVV.

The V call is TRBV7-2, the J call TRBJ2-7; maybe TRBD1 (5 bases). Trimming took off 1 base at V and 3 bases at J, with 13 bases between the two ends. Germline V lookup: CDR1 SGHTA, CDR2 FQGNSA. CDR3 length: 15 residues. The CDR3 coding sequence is TGTGCCAGCAGCTTAGGGCAGGGTATTAACTACGAGCAGTACTTC. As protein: CASSLGQGINYEQYF.

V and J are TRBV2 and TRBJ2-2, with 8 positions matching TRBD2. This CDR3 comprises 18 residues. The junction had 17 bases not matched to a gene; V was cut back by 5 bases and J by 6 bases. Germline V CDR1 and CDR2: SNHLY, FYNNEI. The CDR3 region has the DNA TGTGCCAGCAGTCTTTATAACCCCGGACTAGCAACCGCCGGGGAGCTGTTTTTT. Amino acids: CASSLYNPGLATAGELFF.

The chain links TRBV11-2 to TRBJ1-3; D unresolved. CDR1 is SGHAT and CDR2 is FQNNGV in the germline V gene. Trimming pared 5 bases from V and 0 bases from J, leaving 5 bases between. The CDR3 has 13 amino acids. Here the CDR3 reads CASSPLSGNTIYF. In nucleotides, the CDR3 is TGTGCCAGCAGCCCCCTCTCTGGAAACACCATATATTTT.

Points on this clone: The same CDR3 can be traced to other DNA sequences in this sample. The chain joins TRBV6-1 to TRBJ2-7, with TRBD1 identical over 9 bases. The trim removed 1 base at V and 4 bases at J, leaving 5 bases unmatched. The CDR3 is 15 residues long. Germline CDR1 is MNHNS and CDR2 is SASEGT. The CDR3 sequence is CASSEGGTGLYEQYF. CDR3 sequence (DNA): TGTGCCAGCAGTGAAGGTGGGACAGGGTTATACGAGCAGTACTTC.

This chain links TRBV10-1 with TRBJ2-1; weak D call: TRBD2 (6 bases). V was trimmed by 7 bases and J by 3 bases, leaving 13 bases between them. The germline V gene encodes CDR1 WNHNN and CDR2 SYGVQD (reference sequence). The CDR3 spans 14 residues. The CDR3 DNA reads TGCGCCAGCATACCGCGGGGCCACTACAATGAGCAGTTCTTC. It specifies CASIPRGHYNEQFF.

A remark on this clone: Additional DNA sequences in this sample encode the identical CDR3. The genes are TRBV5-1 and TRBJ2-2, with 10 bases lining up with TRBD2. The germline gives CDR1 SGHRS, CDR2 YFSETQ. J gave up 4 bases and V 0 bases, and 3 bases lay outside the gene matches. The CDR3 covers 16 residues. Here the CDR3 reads CASSLGLAGVTGELFF. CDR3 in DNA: TGCGCCAGCAGCTTGGGGCTAGCGGGAGTCACCGGGGAGCTGTTTTTT. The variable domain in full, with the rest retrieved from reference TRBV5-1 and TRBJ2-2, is KAGVTQTPRYLIKTRGQQVTLSCSPISGHRSVSWYQQTPGQGLQFLFEYFSETQRNKGNFPGRFSGRQFSNSRSEMNVSTLELGDSALYLCASSLGLAGVTGELFFGEGSRLTVL.

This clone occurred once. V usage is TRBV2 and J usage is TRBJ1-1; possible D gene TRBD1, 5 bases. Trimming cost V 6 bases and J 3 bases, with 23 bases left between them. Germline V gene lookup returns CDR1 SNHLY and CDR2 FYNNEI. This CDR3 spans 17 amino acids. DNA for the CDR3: TGTGCCAGCAGGGACATTGGCGAGCAGGGCCCGGACACTGAAGCTTTCTTT. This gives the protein CASRDIGEQGPDTEAFF.

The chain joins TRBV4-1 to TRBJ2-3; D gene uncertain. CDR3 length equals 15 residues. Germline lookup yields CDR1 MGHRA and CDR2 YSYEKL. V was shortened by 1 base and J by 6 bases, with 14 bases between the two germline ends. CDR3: CASSQGPLAADTQYF. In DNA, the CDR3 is TGCGCCAGCAGCCAAGGACCCTTAGCAGCTGATACGCAGTATTTT.

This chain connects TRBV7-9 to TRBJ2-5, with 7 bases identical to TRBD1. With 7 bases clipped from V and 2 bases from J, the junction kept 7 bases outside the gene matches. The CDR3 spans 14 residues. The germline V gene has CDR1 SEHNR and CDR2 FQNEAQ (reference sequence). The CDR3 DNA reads TGTGCCAGCACCCTGGGACAGTTGCAAGAGACCCAGTACTTC. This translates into CASTLGQLQETQYF.

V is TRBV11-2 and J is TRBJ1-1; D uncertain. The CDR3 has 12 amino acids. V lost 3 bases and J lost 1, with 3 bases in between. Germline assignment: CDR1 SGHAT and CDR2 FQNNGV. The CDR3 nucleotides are TGTGCCAGCAGCTTCCGGAACACTGAAGCTTTCTTT. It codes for CASSFRNTEAFF.

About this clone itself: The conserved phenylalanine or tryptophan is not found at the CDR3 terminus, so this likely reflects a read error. The CDR3 reads CASSVEPGINYGYTL. CDR3 DNA: TGTGCCAGCAGCGTTGAACCGGGCATTAACTATGGCTACACCCTC. J is TRBJ1-2 and V is TRBV14; D gene ambiguous. This CDR3 is 15 amino acids long. Deletions cut 5 bases from V and 1 base from J, with 14 bases between. Germline loops: CDR1 SGHDN, CDR2 FVKESK.